This T cell receptor beta chain was recovered during a study of T cells in Graves' hyperthyroidism and ophthalmopathy. TCR beta CDR3 region amplification was performed from RNA transcripts. The study used the HTBI primer set for a first-round RT-PCR of the TCR CDR3. TCRdb re-called the multiplex PCR reads with MiXCR, one entry per CDR3 protein. Among 600,000 to 750,000 distinct CDR3 sequences listed, 17% were seen once. Criteria for exclusion of patients were uncontrolled infection, other autoimmune disease, pregnancy or lactation. V shed 0 bases and J shed 4 bases, with 9 bases lying between them. Germline V gives CDR1 SNHLY, CDR2 FYNNEI. The CDR3 runs to 15 residues.

Sequences were obtained from blood. V usage is TRBV2 and J usage is TRBJ2-2; D gene uncertain. This clonotype was obtained from a man in his fifties or sixties with Graves' hyperthyroidism. CDR3 in amino acids: CASSEARPPTGELFF. In DNA form, the CDR3 reads TGTGCCAGCAGTGAAGCCAGGCCCCCCACCGGGGAGCTGTTTTTT.